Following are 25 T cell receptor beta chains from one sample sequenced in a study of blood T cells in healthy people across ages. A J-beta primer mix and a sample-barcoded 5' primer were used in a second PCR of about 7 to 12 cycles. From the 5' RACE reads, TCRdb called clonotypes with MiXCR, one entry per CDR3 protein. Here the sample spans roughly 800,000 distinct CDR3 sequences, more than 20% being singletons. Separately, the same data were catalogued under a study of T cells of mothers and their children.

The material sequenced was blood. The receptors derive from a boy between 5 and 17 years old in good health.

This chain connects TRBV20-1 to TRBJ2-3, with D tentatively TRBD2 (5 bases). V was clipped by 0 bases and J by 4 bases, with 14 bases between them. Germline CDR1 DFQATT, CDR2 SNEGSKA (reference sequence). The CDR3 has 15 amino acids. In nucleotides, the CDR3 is TGCAGTGCTAGAGAATGGAGAAGCGGTGCAGATACGCAGTATTTT. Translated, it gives CSAREWRSGADTQYF.

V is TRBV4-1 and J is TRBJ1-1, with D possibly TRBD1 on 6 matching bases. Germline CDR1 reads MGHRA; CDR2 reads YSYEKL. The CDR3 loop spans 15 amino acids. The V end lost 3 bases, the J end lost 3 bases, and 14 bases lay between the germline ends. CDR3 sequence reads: CASSQGGGLYTEAFF. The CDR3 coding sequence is TGCGCCAGCAGCCAGGGGGGGGGGCTCTACACTGAAGCTTTCTTT.

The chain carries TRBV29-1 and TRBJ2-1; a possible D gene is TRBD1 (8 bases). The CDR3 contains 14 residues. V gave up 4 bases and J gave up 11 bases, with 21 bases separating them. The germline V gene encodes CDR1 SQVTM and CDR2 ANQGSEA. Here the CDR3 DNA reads TGCAGCGTTGGGACAGGGACTACAATCCATCAGCAGTTCTTC. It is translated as CSVGTGTTIHQQFF.

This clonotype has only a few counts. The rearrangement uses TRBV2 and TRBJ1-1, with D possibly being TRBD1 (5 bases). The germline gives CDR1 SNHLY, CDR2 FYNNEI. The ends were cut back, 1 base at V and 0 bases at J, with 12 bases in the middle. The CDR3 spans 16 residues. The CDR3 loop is CASSEVGTHMNTEAFF. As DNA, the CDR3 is TGTGCCAGCAGTGAAGTGGGGACGCACATGAACACTGAAGCTTTCTTT.

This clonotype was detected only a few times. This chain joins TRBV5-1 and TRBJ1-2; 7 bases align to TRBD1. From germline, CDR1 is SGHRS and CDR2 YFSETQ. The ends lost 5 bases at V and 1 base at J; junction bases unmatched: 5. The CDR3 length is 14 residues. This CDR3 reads CASSSRQGNYGYTF. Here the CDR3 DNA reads TGCGCCAGCAGTTCACGACAGGGTAACTATGGCTACACCTTC.

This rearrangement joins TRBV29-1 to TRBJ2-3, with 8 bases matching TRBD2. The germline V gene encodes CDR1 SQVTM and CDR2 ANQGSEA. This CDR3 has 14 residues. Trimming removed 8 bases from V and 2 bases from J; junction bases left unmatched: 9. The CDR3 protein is CSLKYSGTTDTQYF. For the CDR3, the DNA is TGCAGCTTGAAGTATAGCGGGACCACAGATACGCAGTATTTT.

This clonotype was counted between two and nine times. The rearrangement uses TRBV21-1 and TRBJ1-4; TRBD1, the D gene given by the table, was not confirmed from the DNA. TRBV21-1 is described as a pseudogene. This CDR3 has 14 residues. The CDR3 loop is CASSYRGPNEKLFF. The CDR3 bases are TGTGCCAGCAGCTACAGGGGACCTAATGAAAAACTGTTTTTT.

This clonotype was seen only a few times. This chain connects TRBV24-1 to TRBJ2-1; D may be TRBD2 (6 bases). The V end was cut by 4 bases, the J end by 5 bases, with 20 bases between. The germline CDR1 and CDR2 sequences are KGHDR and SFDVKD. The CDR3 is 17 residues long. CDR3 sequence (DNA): TGTGCCACCAGTGACCCCGGGACTTCCAATGGGCACAATGAGCAGTTCTTC. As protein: CATSDPGTSNGHNEQFF.

The CDR3, as DNA: TGTGCCAGCGAAAAAAACAGGGGATATGGCTACACCTTC. It is translated as CASEKNRGYGYTF. This chain uses TRBV7-2 with TRBJ1-2; the match to TRBD1 covers 7 bases. V was clipped by 8 bases and J by 5 bases; unmatched bases: 8. The CDR3 spans 13 residues. Germline loops: CDR1 SGHTA, CDR2 FQGNSA.

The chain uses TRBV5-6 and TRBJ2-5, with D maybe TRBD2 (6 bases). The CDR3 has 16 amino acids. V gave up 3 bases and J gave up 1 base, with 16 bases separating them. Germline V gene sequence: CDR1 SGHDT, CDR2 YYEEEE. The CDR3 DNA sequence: TGTGCCAGCAGCTCGTCTGTTAGCGGATTCCAAGAGACCCAGTACTTC. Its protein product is CASSSSVSGFQETQYF.

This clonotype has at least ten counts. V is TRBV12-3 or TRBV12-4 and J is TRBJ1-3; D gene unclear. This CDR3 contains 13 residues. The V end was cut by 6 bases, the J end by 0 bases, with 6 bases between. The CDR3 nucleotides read TGTGCCAGCAGCTTAAGCTCTGGAAACACCATATATTTT. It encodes CASSLSSGNTIYF.

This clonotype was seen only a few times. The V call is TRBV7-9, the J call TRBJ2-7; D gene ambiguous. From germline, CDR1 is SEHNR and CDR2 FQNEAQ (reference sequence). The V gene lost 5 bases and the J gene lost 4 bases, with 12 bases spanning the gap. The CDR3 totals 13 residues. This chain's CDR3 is CASSPSSRYEQYF. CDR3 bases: TGTGCCAGCAGCCCCTCGAGTAGGTACGAGCAGTACTTC.

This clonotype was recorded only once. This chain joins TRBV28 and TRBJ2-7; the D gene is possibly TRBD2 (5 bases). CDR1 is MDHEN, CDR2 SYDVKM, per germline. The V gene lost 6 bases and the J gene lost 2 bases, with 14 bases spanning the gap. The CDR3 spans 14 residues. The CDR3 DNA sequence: TGTGCCAGCAGGGGGTTCGACGGGGCCTACGAGCAGTACTTC. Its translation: CASRGFDGAYEQYF.

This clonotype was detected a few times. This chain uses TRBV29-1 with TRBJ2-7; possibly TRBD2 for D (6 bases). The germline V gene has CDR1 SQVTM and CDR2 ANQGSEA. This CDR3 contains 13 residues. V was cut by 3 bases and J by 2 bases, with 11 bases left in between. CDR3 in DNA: TGCAGCGTTGAGGAGGGGTCAACCTACGAGCAGTACTTC. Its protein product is CSVEEGSTYEQYF.

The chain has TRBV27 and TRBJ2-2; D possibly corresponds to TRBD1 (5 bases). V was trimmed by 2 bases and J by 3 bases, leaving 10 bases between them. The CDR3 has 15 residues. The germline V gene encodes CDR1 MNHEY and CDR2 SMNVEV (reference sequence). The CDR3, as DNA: TGTGCCAGCAGTTTAGCAGGGTTCGACACCGGGGAGCTGTTTTTT. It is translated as CASSLAGFDTGELFF.

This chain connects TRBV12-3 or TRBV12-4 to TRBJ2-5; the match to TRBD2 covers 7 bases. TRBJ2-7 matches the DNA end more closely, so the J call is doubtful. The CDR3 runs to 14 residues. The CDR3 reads CASSKSGNPSEQYF. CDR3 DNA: TGTGCCAGCAGTAAAAGCGGGAACCCCTCCGAGCAGTACTTC.

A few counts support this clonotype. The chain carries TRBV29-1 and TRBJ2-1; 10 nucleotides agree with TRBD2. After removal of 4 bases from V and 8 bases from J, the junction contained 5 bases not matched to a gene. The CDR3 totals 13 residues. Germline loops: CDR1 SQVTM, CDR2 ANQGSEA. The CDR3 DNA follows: TGCAGCGTTGTGAGCGGGAGGGCCTATGAGCAGTTCTTC. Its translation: CSVVSGRAYEQFF.

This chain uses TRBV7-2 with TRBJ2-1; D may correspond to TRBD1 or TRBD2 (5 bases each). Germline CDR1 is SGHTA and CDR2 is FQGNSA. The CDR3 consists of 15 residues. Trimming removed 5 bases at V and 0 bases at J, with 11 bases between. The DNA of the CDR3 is TGTGCCAGCAGCACAGGCGGGCCCTCCTACAATGAGCAGTTCTTC. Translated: CASSTGGPSYNEQFF.

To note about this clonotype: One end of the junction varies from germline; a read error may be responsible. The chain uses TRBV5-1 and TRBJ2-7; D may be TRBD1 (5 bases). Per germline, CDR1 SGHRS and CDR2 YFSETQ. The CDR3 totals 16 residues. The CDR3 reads CASSLESGLGAYEQCF. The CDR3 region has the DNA TGCGCCAGCAGCTTGGAGTCAGGGTTAGGGGCCTACGAGCAGTGCTTC. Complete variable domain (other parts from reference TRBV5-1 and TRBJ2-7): KAGVTQTPRYLIKTRGQQVTLSCSPISGHRSVSWYQQTPGQGLQFLFEYFSETQRNKGNFPGRFSGRQFSNSRSEMNVSTLELGDSALYLCASSLESGLGAYEQCFGPGTRLTVT.

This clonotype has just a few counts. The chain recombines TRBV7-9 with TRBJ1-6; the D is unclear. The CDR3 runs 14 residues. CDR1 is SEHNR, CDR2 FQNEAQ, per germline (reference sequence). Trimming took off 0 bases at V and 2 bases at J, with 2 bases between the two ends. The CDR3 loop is CASSLAAYNSPLHF. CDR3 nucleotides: TGTGCCAGCAGCTTAGCGGCCTATAATTCACCCCTCCACTTT.

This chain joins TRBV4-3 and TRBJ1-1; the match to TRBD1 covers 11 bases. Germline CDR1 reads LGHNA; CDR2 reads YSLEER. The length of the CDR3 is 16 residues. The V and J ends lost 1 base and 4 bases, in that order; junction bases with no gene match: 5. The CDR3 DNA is TGCGCCAGCAGCCAAGCTCCCGGGACAGGGGGCACTGAAGCTTTCTTT. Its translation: CASSQAPGTGGTEAFF.

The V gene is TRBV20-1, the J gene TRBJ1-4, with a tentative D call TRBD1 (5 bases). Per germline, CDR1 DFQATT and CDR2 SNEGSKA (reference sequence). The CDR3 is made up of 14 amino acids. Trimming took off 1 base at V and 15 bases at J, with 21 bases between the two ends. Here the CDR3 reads CSARASGGRGHLFF. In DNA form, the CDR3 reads TGCAGTGCTAGAGCGTCGGGGGGACGTGGTCATTTGTTTTTT.

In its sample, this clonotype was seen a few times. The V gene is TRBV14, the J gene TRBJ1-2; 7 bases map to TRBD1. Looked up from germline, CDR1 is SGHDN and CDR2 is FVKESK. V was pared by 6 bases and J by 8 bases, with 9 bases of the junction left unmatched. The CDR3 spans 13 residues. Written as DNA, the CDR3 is TGTGCCAGCAGTCCCGGACAGGCGTTCGGCTACACCTTC. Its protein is CASSPGQAFGYTF.

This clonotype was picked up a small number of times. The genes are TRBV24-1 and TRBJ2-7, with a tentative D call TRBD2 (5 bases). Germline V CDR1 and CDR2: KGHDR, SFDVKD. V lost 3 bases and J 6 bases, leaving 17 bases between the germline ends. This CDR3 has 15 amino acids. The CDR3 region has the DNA TGTGCCACCAGTGATGGCCGTACAGAAAGCGGCGAGCAGTACTTC. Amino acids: CATSDGRTESGEQYF.

CDR3: CASKEDIYNEQFF. DNA for the CDR3: TGTGCCAGCAAGGAGGACATATACAATGAGCAGTTCTTC. This rearrangement joins TRBV6-5 to TRBJ2-1; either TRBD1 or TRBD2 may supply D (5 bases each). There are 13 residues in the CDR3. Deletions cut 7 bases from V and 4 bases from J, with 11 bases between. Looked up from germline, CDR1 is MNHEY and CDR2 is SVGAGI.